Listed here are 11 T cell receptor beta chains from one sample, sequenced in a study of post-analysis software for immune sequencing data. No cognate antigen is known for these TCRs. Study observations and caveats: Controls had lower frequencies than patients of 4 or 5 TRBV segments, which included TRBV5-6, TRBV5-1 and TRBV20-1.

Presence of unique molecular identifiers characterized the TCR beta cDNA libraries. TCRdb re-called the PCR reads through MiXCR, storing one row per CDR3 protein. The sample comprises fewer than 600,000 distinct CDR3 sequences, around 40% of which are singletons, and roughly an eighth rests with the top ten. The sample comprised blood. Every receptor here comes from a girl aged 10-17 years with multiple sclerosis.

In its sample, this clonotype was seen a few times. The J gene is TRBJ2-5, the V gene TRBV20-1, with TRBD2 as a possible D gene (6 bases). The germline CDR1 and CDR2 sequences are DFQATT and SNEGSKA (reference sequence). The V gene lost 4 bases and the J gene lost 2 bases, with 14 bases spanning the gap. The CDR3 totals 14 residues. The CDR3 loop reads CSAISLAYQETQYF. The CDR3 DNA sequence: TGCAGTGCTATATCCCTAGCGTATCAAGAGACCCAGTACTTC.

A note on this clonotype: A read error may produce the germline difference seen at one junction end. The chain combines TRBV6-6 with TRBJ1-4, with D perhaps TRBD1 (5 bases). Germline assignment: CDR1 MNHNY and CDR2 SVGAGI (reference sequence). This CDR3 is built from 12 residues. CDR3 sequence (DNA): TGTGTCAGCAGTTACGAGGGGGAAAAACTGTTTTTT. Its translation: CVSSYEGEKLFF.

The J gene is TRBJ2-7, the V gene TRBV11-2; 9 bases agree with TRBD2. This CDR3 spans 15 amino acids. Trimming removed 5 bases from V and 1 base from J; junction bases left unmatched: 6. Germline V lookup: CDR1 SGHAT, CDR2 FQNNGV. This CDR3 is CASSLLAGTSYEQYF. The CDR3 DNA reads as TGTGCCAGCAGCCTACTAGCGGGTACATCCTACGAGCAGTACTTC.

V is TRBV12-5 and J is TRBJ1-2; no definite D call. There are 12 residues in the CDR3. The V end lost 4 bases, the J end lost 2 bases, and 5 bases lay between the germline ends. Germline V CDR1 and CDR2: LGHNT, FRNRAP. DNA of the CDR3: TGTGCTAGTGGTTCACCAAACTATGGCTACACCTTC. This encodes CASGSPNYGYTF.

The chain is built from TRBV20-1 and TRBJ2-4, with TRBD1 matching over 9 bases. Germline-derived CDR1 and CDR2 are DFQATT and SNEGSKA (reference sequence). V was pared by 3 bases and J by 7 bases, with 1 base of the junction left unmatched. This CDR3 is built from 12 residues. CDR3 residues: CSARGTGNIQYF. The CDR3 bases are TGCAGTGCTAGGGGGACAGGGAACATTCAGTACTTC.

The J gene is TRBJ2-7, the V gene TRBV3-1, with 10 bases matching TRBD2. The CDR3 covers 16 residues. Germline-derived CDR1 and CDR2 are LGHDT and YNNKEL (reference sequence). Trimming took 0 bases from V and 2 from J; bases not matched to a gene: 4. In DNA form, the CDR3 reads TGTGCCAGCAGCCAAGACTGGACTAGCGGCACCTACGAGCAGTACTTC. Residues: CASSQDWTSGTYEQYF.

This chain uses TRBV4-1 with TRBJ2-5; 9 bases align to TRBD2. CDR3 length equals 14 residues. Trimming took 4 bases from V and 4 from J; bases not matched to a gene: 4. CDR1 and CDR2 from the germline V gene are MGHRA and YSYEKL. In DNA, the CDR3 is TGCGCCAGCAGCCGGCCGGGACTAGCAGAGACCCAGTACTTC. This sequence encodes CASSRPGLAETQYF.

The gene calls are TRBV7-2 and TRBJ1-3; D is perhaps TRBD1 (5 bases). The CDR3 has 17 amino acids. Germline V lookup: CDR1 SGHTA, CDR2 FQGNSA. V was pared by 4 bases and J by 4 bases, with 20 bases between. The CDR3 sequence: CASSSLFAGSIGNTIYF. The CDR3 nucleotides read TGTGCCAGCAGCTCCCTTTTTGCAGGGAGTATCGGAAACACCATATATTTT.

This chain uses TRBV4-2 with TRBJ2-1; D call uncertain. This CDR3 has 16 amino acids. Trimming removed 0 bases from V and 1 base from J, with 10 bases in between. From germline, CDR1 is LGHNA and CDR2 YNFKEQ. CDR3 residues: CASSQELGRSYNEQFF. CDR3 sequence (DNA): TGTGCCAGCAGCCAAGAGTTGGGAAGATCCTACAATGAGCAGTTCTTC.

The chain carries TRBV28 and TRBJ2-1; D may be TRBD2 (6 bases). Germline V gene data show CDR1 as MDHEN and CDR2 as SYDVKM. This CDR3 spans 16 amino acids. The V gene lost 1 base and the J gene lost 8 bases, with 18 bases spanning the gap. CDR3 residues: CASSLLGEVDRDEQFF. The DNA of the CDR3 is TGTGCCAGCAGTTTATTAGGGGAGGTAGATCGCGATGAGCAGTTCTTC.

J is TRBJ1-1 and V is TRBV20-1; D possibly corresponds to TRBD1 (6 bases). The CDR3 covers 13 residues. The V end lost 7 bases, the J end lost 5 bases, and 17 bases lay between the germline ends. Germline loops: CDR1 DFQATT, CDR2 SNEGSKA (reference sequence). Here the CDR3 reads CSVEGEFKTEAFF. The CDR3 DNA is TGCAGTGTAGAGGGGGAGTTTAAGACTGAAGCTTTCTTT.